This T cell receptor (beta chain) was profiled in a study of T cells in Graves' hyperthyroidism and ophthalmopathy. Germline CDR1 is LGHDT and CDR2 is YNNKEL (reference sequence). The CDR3 covers 14 residues. V lost 7 bases to trimming and J lost 4 bases, with 16 bases between them. Stable disease denoted Graves' hyperthyroidism without ophthalmopathy progression within 18 months. The study, taken as a whole, reports: Within blood appeared most thyroid clonotypes that had expanded above 0.001.

Comment on this clonotype: Its target is not known.

What was amplified from RNA transcripts were TCR beta CDR3 regions. The HTBI primer set served for first-round RT-PCR of the TCR CDR3. TCRdb re-derived calls from the multiplex PCR reads in MiXCR, one entry per CDR3 protein. The top ten clones hold 45% to 50% of a sample with 340,000 or so distinct CDR3 sequences, around a sixth of them seen once. The source is a woman aged 45-59 years with Graves' hyperthyroidism. The sample comprised blood. The chain recombines TRBV3-1 with TRBJ2-5; TRBD2 is a possible D gene (7 bases). The CDR3 is CASKRGGTSETQYF. In DNA form, the CDR3 reads TGTGCCAGCAAAAGGGGGGGGACTTCAGAGACCCAGTACTTC.